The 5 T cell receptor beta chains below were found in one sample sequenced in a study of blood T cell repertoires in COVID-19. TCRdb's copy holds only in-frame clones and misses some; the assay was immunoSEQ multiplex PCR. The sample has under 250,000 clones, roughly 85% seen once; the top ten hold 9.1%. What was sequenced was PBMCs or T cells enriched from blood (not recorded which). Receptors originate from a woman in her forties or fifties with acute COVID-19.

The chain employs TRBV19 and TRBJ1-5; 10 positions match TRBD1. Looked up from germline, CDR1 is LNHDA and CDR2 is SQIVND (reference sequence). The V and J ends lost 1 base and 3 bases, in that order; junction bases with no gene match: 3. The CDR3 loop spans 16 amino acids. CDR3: CASSIADRGPNQPQHF. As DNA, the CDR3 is TGTGCCAGTAGTATAGCCGACAGGGGGCCCAATCAGCCCCAGCATTTT.

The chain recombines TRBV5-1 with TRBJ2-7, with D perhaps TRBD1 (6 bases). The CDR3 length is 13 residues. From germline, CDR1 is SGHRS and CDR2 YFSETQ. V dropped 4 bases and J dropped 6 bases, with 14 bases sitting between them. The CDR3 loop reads CASSRDIGLEQYF. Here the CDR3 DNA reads TGCGCCAGCAGCCGGGACATAGGGCTCGAGCAGTACTTC.

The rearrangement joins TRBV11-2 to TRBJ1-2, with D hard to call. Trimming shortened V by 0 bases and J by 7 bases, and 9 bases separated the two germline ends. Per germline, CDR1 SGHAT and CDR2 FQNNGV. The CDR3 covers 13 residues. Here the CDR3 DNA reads TGTGCCAGCAGCTTAGAGAGGGCGGCTGGCTACACCTTC. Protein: CASSLERAAGYTF.

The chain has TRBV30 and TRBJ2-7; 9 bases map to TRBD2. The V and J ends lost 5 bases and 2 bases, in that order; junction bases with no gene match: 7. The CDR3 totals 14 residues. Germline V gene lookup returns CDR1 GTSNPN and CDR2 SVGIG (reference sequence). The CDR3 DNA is TGTGCCTGGTCCACCGGGACTAGCCCCTACGAGCAGTACTTC. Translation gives CAWSTGTSPYEQYF.

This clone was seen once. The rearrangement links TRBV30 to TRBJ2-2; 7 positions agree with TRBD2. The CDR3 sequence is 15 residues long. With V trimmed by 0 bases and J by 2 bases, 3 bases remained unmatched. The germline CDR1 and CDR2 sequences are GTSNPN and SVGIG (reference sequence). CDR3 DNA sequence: TGTGCCTGGAGTGTGGGAGGGCCCAACACCGGGGAGCTGTTTTTT. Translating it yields CAWSVGGPNTGELFF.